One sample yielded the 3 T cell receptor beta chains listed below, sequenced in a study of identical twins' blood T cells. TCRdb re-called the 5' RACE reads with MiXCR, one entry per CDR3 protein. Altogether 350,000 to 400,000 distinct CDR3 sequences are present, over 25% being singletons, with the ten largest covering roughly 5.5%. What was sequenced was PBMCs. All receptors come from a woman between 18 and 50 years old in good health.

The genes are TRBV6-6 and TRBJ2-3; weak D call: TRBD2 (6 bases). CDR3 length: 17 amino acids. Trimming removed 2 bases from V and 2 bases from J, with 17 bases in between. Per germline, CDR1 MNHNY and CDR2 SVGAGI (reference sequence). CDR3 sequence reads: CASSYPTQGGYTDTQYF. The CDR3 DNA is TGTGCCAGCAGTTACCCGACGCAGGGAGGTTACACAGATACGCAGTATTTT.

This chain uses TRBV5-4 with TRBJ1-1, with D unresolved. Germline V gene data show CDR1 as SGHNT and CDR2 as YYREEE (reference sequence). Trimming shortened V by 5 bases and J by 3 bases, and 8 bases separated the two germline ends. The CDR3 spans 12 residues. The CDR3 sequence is CASSGIDTEAFF. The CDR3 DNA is TGTGCCAGCAGTGGGATCGACACTGAAGCTTTCTTT.

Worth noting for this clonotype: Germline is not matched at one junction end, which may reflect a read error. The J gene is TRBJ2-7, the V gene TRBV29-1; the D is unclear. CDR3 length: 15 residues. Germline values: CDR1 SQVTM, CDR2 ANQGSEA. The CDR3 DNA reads TGCGGCGTTAGCCTGAAGACTCGAAGTCCCTACGAGCAGTACTTC. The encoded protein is CGVSLKTRSPYEQYF.